This T cell receptor beta chain was recorded in a study of T cell responses to AZD1222 COVID-19 vaccine. Trimming took 3 bases from V and 6 from J, leaving 16 bases between them. Germline V CDR1 and CDR2: SQVTM, ANQGSEA. The CDR3 is made up of 14 amino acids. Only in-frame clones appear in the TCRdb table, and some are missing; sequencing was by immunoSEQ multiplex PCR. The sample has 140,000 to 150,000 clones, 80% to 85% seen once. The rearrangement joins TRBV29-1 to TRBJ2-3, with a possible D match to TRBD1 (6 bases). Sequencing was performed on peripheral blood, taken on day 0 of MenACWY control vaccination. This receptor was identified in an adult in good health. Here the CDR3 DNA reads TGCAGCGTTGATAATGGGGGCGCGACGGATACGCAGTATTTT. Translating gives CSVDNGGATDTQYF.